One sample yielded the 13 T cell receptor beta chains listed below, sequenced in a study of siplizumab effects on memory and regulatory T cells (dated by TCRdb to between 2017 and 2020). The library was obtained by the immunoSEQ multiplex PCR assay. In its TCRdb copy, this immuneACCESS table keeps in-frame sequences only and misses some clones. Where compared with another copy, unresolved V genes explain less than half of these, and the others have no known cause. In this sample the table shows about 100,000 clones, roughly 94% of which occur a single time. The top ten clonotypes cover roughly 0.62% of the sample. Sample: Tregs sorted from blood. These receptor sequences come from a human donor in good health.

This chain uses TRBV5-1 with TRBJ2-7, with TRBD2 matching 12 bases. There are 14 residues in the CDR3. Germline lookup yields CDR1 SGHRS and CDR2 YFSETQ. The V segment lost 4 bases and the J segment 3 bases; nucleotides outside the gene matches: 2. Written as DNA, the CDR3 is TGCGCCAGCAGCCTGACTAGCGGGAGCTACGAGCAGTACTTC. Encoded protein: CASSLTSGSYEQYF.

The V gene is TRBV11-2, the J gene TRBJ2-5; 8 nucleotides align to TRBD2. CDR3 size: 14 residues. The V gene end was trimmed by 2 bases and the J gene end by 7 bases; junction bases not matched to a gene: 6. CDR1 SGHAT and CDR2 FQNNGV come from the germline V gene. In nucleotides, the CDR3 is TGTGCCAGCAGCTTACAGCGGGAGCTGTGGACCCAGTACTTC. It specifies CASSLQRELWTQYF.

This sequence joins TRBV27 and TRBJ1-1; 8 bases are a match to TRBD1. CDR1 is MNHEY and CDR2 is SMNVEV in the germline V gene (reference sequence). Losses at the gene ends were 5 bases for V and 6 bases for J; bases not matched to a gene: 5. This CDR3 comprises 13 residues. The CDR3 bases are TGTGCCAGCAGTCGGACAGGGCGGGCTGAAGCTTTCTTT. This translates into CASSRTGRAEAFF.

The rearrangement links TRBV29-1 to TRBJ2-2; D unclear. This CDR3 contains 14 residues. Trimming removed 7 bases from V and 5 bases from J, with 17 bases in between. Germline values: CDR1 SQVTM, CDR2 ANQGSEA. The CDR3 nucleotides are TGCAGCGCGTTGAGGTTTGCGAGGACCGGGGAGCTGTTTTTT. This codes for CSALRFARTGELFF.

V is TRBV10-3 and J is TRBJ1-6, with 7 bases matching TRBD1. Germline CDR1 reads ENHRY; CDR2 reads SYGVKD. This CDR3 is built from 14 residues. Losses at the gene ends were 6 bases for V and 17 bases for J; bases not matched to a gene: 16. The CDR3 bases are TGTGCCATCAGCGGGGAGGACAGGACTTCTCCAATCCACTTT. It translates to CAISGEDRTSPIHF.

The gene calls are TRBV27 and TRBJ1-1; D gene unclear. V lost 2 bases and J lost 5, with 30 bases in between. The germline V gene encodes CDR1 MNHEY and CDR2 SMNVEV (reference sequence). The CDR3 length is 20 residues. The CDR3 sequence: CASSLVPPTVSTTRRTEAFF. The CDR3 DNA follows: TGTGCCAGCAGTTTAGTGCCCCCGACGGTTTCGACAACCCGGAGGACTGAAGCTTTCTTT.

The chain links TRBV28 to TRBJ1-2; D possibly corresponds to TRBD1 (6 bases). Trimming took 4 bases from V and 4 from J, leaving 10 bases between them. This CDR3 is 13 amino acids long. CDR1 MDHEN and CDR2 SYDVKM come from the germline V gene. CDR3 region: CASSWARGYGYTF. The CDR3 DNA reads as TGTGCCAGCAGTTGGGCCAGGGGCTATGGCTACACCTTC.

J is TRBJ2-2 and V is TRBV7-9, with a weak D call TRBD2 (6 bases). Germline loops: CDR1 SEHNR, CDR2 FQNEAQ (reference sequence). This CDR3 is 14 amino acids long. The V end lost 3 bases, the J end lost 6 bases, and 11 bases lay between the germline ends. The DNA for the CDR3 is TGTGCCAGCAGCTTCTCACTAGCAGCCGGGGAGCTGTTTTTT. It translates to CASSFSLAAGELFF.

CDR3: CASSLDGKNTGELFF. In DNA, the CDR3 is TGTGCCAGCAGCTTAGATGGGAAAAATACCGGGGAGCTGTTTTTT. This sequence joins TRBV11-2 and TRBJ2-2; D gene uncertain. CDR1 SGHAT and CDR2 FQNNGV come from the germline V gene. The CDR3 sequence is 15 residues long. Trimming took 0 bases from V and 5 from J, leaving 10 bases between them.

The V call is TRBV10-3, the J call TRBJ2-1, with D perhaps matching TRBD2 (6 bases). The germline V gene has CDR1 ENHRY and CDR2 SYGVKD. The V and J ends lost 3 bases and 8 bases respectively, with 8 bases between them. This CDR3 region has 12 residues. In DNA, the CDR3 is TGTGCCATCAGTGACGGGGAGGATGAGCAGTTCTTC. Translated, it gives CAISDGEDEQFF.

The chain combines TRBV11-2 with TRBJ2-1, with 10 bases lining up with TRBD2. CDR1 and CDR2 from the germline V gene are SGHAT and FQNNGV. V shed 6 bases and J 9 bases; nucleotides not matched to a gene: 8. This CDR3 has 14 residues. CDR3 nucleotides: TGTGCCAGCAGAGCGAGCGGGAGGGCCTCTGAGCAGTTCTTC. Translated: CASRASGRASEQFF.

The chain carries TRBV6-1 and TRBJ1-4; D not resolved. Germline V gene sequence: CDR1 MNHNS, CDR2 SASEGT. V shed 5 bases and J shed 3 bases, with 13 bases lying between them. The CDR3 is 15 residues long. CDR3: CASSRRSTSNEKLFF. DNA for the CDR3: TGTGCCAGCAGTCGCCGAAGTACTTCTAATGAAAAACTGTTTTTT.

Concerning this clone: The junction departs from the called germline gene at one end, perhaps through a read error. This CDR3 is CANSVGQGAFGANVLTF. CDR3 nucleotide sequence: TGTGCCAACAGTGTGGGACAGGGGGCGTTTGGGGCCAACGTCCTGACTTTC. The gene calls are TRBV6-1 and TRBJ2-6; TRBD1 matches 12 bases. This CDR3 comprises 17 residues. Per the germline V gene, CDR1 is MNHNS and CDR2 is SASEGT.